The 12 T cell receptor beta chains below come from one sample, sequenced in a study of CD4 T cells in relation to SARS-CoV-2 and coronaviruses. These receptors lack a known antigen. Assay: immunoSEQ multiplex PCR; the TCRdb copy retains only in-frame clones and omits some. Of about 20,000 clones detected, approximately 70% appear once; the ten largest clones hold 20% to 25%. The unexposed donors gave CD4+ T cells in about 2011-2019, prior to COVID-19. CD4+ T cells were isolated from the cells after about 11 days of culture. The material sequenced was CD4+ T cells from PBMCs, cultured in vitro. These receptors came from a human donor in good health.

The chain links TRBV2 to TRBJ1-6; D remains unclear. Per the germline V gene, CDR1 is SNHLY and CDR2 is FYNNEI. Deletions cut 7 bases from V and 5 bases from J, with 9 bases between. CDR3 length: 13 amino acids. The CDR3 sequence: CASNPRHNSPLHF. The CDR3 nucleotides are TGTGCCAGCAACCCACGACATAATTCACCCCTCCACTTT.

The rearrangement joins TRBV12-5 to TRBJ2-3; 7 nucleotides align to TRBD1. Germline V gene lookup returns CDR1 LGHNT and CDR2 FRNRAP. After removal of 1 base from V and 5 bases from J, the junction contained 9 bases not matched to a gene. This CDR3 is 16 amino acids long. CDR3 in amino acids: CASGLGIGGLGDTQYF. The CDR3, as DNA: TGTGCTAGTGGTTTGGGTATAGGGGGCTTGGGAGATACGCAGTATTTT.

This clone was picked up a small number of times. This sequence joins TRBV4-1 and TRBJ1-5; 8 bases agree with TRBD1. Germline V CDR1 and CDR2: MGHRA, YSYEKL. The CDR3 has 17 residues. V lost 4 bases, J lost 9 bases, and 17 bases stayed unmatched. CDR3 sequence: CASSPILGQGLGRPQHF. The CDR3 nucleotides are TGCGCCAGCAGCCCCATATTAGGACAGGGCCTGGGGCGGCCCCAGCATTTT.

The chain is built from TRBV7-2 and TRBJ1-2; D ambiguous. The V end lost 7 bases, the J end lost 0 bases, and 3 bases lay between the germline ends. This CDR3 is 11 amino acids long. The germline CDR1 and CDR2 sequences are SGHTA and FQGNSA. The CDR3 spells CASTANYGYTF. CDR3 DNA: TGTGCCAGCACCGCTAACTATGGCTACACCTTC.

The rearrangement links TRBV7-6 to TRBJ2-2; TRBD2 is a possible D gene (6 bases). This CDR3 contains 20 residues. The V end lost 0 bases, the J end lost 2 bases, and 22 bases lay between the germline ends. CDR1 and CDR2 (germline): SGHVS, FNYEAQ. In DNA form, the CDR3 reads TGTGCCAGCAGCTTAGCTTCACTCGGCGGGACGACAGTCAACACCGGGGAGCTGTTTTTT. This codes for CASSLASLGGTTVNTGELFF.

This clone has just a few counts. The chain is built from TRBV7-8 and TRBJ2-3, with a possible D match to TRBD2 (6 bases). This CDR3 contains 15 residues. The germline V and J ends were trimmed by 1 base and 4 bases, with 12 bases remaining between them. CDR1 is SGHVS and CDR2 is FQNEAQ in the germline V gene. The CDR3 region has the DNA TGTGCCAGCAGCTTAGTAACAGGAGGGGCAGATACGCAGTATTTT. Protein: CASSLVTGGADTQYF.

J is TRBJ2-3 and V is TRBV6-5; D unclear. V was trimmed by 2 bases and J by 1 base, leaving 13 bases between them. The CDR3 has 16 amino acids. Looked up from germline, CDR1 is MNHEY and CDR2 is SVGAGI. The CDR3: CASSYGRAEGTDTQYF. CDR3 in DNA: TGTGCCAGCAGTTACGGTAGGGCGGAAGGCACAGATACGCAGTATTTT.

The chain carries TRBV7-2 and TRBJ2-3; perhaps TRBD2 as D (6 bases). Per the germline V gene, CDR1 is SGHTA and CDR2 is FQGNSA. CDR3 length equals 14 residues. V lost 5 bases and J lost 1, with 10 bases in between. The CDR3 spells CASSRDLGTDTQYF. CDR3 in DNA: TGTGCCAGCAGCCGGGACTTAGGCACAGATACGCAGTATTTT.

This chain connects TRBV4-1 to TRBJ2-1; possible D gene TRBD2, 6 bases. Trimming cost V 0 bases and J 6 bases, with 27 bases left between them. Germline CDR1 and CDR2: MGHRA and YSYEKL. The CDR3 runs to 20 residues. This CDR3 reads CASSQDLGRPGRGSVNEQFF. CDR3 coding DNA: TGCGCCAGCAGCCAAGATCTGGGTCGCCCGGGACGGGGGTCGGTCAATGAGCAGTTCTTC.

The genes are TRBV5-4 and TRBJ2-7, with 10 bases aligning to TRBD1. The CDR3 loop spans 15 amino acids. Germline-derived CDR1 and CDR2 are SGHNT and YYREEE (reference sequence). With 0 bases clipped from V and 2 bases from J, the junction kept 2 bases outside the gene matches. CDR3: CASSLVGTGAYEQYF. The CDR3, as DNA: TGTGCCAGCAGCTTGGTGGGGACAGGGGCCTACGAGCAGTACTTC.

The chain joins TRBV3-1 (or the pseudogene TRBV3-2) to TRBJ1-1; D uncertain. Germline CDR1 and CDR2: LGHDT and YNNKEL (reference sequence). Deletions cut 3 bases from V and 5 bases from J, with 10 bases between. The CDR3 is 13 amino acids. The CDR3 spells CASSHGVWTEAFF. The CDR3 DNA reads TGTGCCAGCAGCCACGGTGTGTGGACTGAAGCTTTCTTT.

This chain connects TRBV27 to TRBJ2-1, with no clear D. Between the trimmed V and J ends, which lost 5 bases and 4 bases, there was a span of 18 bases. The CDR3 consists of 16 residues. From germline, CDR1 is MNHEY and CDR2 SMNVEV (reference sequence). CDR3 coding DNA: TGTGCCAGCAGTCCCTGGATCTCCGACTTATACAATGAGCAGTTCTTC. Translated, it gives CASSPWISDLYNEQFF.